The TCR beta chain described here comes from a study of radiation and T cells in renal cell carcinoma. Findings of the study overall: In blood, top tumor clones expanded by 2 weeks, shrinking by 4.

Stated time point: blood 4 weeks post-SBRT, at nephrectomy. Treatment: 15 Gy SBRT to primary tumor, nephrectomy 4 weeks later. The repertoire was sequenced with immunoSEQ multiplex PCR; TCRdb's copy has only in-frame clones and lacks some. The repertoire holds around 78,000 clones, with 80% to 90% as singletons. The CDR3 is 15 residues long. V lost 3 bases, J lost 8 bases, and 20 bases lay in between. From germline, CDR1 is SGHNT and CDR2 YYREEE (reference sequence). Turning to this clone: Its specificity is not known.

The material was blood, obtained from a patient whose treatment included radiotherapy and nephrectomy. V and J are TRBV5-4 and TRBJ1-2; possible D gene TRBD1, 5 bases. This sequence originates from a woman aged 70-85 years with renal cell carcinoma. CDR3 amino acids: CASSSVGGTPLGYTF. The CDR3 nucleotides read TGTGCCAGCAGCTCGGTGGGGGGTACTCCGTTGGGCTACACCTTC.